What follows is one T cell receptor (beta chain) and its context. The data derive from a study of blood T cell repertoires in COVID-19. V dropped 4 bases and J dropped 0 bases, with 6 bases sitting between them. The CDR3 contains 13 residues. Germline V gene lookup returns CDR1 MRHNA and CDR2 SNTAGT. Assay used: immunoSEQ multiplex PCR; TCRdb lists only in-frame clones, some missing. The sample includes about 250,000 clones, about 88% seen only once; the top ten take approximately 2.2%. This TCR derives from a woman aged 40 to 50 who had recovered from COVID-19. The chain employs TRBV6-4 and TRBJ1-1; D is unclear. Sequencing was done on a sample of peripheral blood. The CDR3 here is CASSAKLNTEAFF. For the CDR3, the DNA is TGTGCCAGCAGTGCCAAGCTGAACACTGAAGCTTTCTTT.